These T cell receptor beta chains were read from a single sample in a study of shared clonotypes between healthy human individuals. Clones were read by immunoSEQ multiplex PCR, and TCRdb kept only the in-frame ones, dropping some. The data contain 950,000 to 1,100,000 clones, around 76% of them singletons. The sample consisted of memory CD4+ T cells sorted from blood. Source of these receptors: a man younger than 30 in good health. The CDR3 runs from the conserved cysteine through the conserved F or W. D genes are given only for firm matches. Not all rows give a size; the values are once, few, many and, for expanded clones, a class.

CDR3	DNA	D	V	J	size
CASSLGLAGLYEQYF	TGTGCCAGCAGCTTAGGGCTAGCGGGACTCTACGAGCAGTACTTC	TRBD2	TRBV11-2	TRBJ2-7	-
CASSLTWGGGDEKLFF	TGTGCCAGCAGCCTGACCTGGGGCGGGGGAGATGAAAAACTGTTTTTT	-	TRBV28	TRBJ1-4	-
CASSLGGTGPPYQPQHF	TGTGCCAGCAGCTTGGGGGGGACAGGGCCTCCCTATCAGCCCCAGCATTTT	TRBD1	TRBV5-6	TRBJ1-5	-
CASNLRGGETQYF	TGTGCCAGTAATCTCCGGGGGGGAGAGACCCAGTACTTC	TRBD2	TRBV19	TRBJ2-5	-
CASSLQGAGELFF	TGTGCCAGCAGCTTACAGGGGGCCGGGGAGCTGTTTTTT	TRBD1	TRBV5-4	TRBJ2-2	-
CASSIAGGAGTEAFF	TGCGCCAGCAGCATTGCAGGGGGCGCGGGCACTGAAGCTTTCTTT	TRBD1	TRBV5-1	TRBJ1-1	-
CASSVGITDTQYF	TGTGCCAGCAGTGTGGGCATCACAGATACGCAGTATTTT	-	TRBV2	TRBJ2-3	-
CASRTSGSSYNEQFF	TGCGCCAGCAGGACTAGCGGGAGCTCCTACAATGAGCAGTTCTTC	TRBD2	TRBV5-1	TRBJ2-1	-
CASSLNQGVSYEQYF	TGTGCCAGCAGTTTGAACCAGGGGGTTTCCTACGAGCAGTACTTC	TRBD1	TRBV28	TRBJ2-7	-
CASSLEASGNTGELFF	TGTGCCAGCAGCTTAGAGGCTAGCGGAAACACCGGGGAGCTGTTTTTT	TRBD2	TRBV7-9	TRBJ2-2	once
CAWSTLRGPMNTEAFF	TGTGCCTGGAGTACTCTCCGGGGACCCATGAACACTGAAGCTTTCTTT	-	TRBV30	TRBJ1-1	-
CASSQVGRSFRNTEAFF	TGCGCCAGCAGCCAAGTAGGACGTTCTTTCCGGAACACTGAAGCTTTCTTT	-	TRBV4-1	TRBJ1-1	-
CASRSRVHEQYF	TGTGCCAGCAGGTCACGCGTGCACGAGCAGTACTTC	-	TRBV6-6	TRBJ2-7	-
CASSPQPQGGGNEQFF	TGCGCCAGCAGCCCCCAGCCCCAGGGTGGGGGCAATGAGCAGTTCTTC	-	TRBV4-3	TRBJ2-1	-
CAWNSGRGELFF	TGTGCCTGGAATTCGGGCCGGGGGGAGCTGTTTTTT	-	TRBV30	TRBJ2-2	-
CAWSEEQDSTDTQYF	TGTGCCTGGAGTGAAGAACAGGATAGCACAGATACGCAGTATTTT	-	TRBV30	TRBJ2-3	-
CASSQVLRGSYNEQFF	TGCGCCAGCAGCCAAGTTCTTAGGGGTTCCTACAATGAGCAGTTCTTC	-	TRBV4-1	TRBJ2-1	-
CASSPGRAASTGELFF	TGTGCCAGCAGCCCGGGTCGAGCGGCCAGCACCGGGGAGCTGTTTTTT	-	TRBV12-1	TRBJ2-2	-
CASSGREAQYF	TGTGCCAGCAGTGGCAGGGAGGCCCAGTACTTC	-	TRBV6-5	TRBJ2-5	once
CASSLVDSDTQYF	TGTGCCAGCAGCTTGGTAGACTCAGATACGCAGTATTTT	-	TRBV5-4	TRBJ2-3	-
CASRGQALAFF	TGTGCCAGCAGAGGACAGGCGCTAGCTTTCTTT	TRBD1	TRBV6-1	TRBJ1-1	-
CASSQAFNTNTGELFF	TGCGCCAGCAGCCAAGCTTTTAACACGAACACCGGGGAGCTGTTTTTT	-	TRBV4-3	TRBJ2-2	-
CASRGITGNYEQYF	TGTGCCAGCAGAGGTATTACAGGGAACTACGAGCAGTACTTC	-	TRBV6-1	TRBJ2-7	-
CASSQDFSRASYEQYF	TGTGCCAGCAGCCAAGATTTTTCCCGCGCGTCCTACGAGCAGTACTTC	-	TRBV4-2	TRBJ2-7	-
CASSAVYEQYF	TGTGCCAGCAGTGCAGTCTACGAGCAGTACTTC	-	TRBV6-4	TRBJ2-7	-
CAFGTGRILSHF	TGTGCCTTCGGAACAGGGCGCATCCTATCCCACTTC	-	TRBV30	TRBJ2-7	-
CASSPPRGTGGHGYTF	TGTGCCAGCTCACCACCAAGGGGGACAGGGGGCCATGGCTACACCTTC	TRBD1	TRBV18	TRBJ1-2	-
CASSGVKVNEKLFF	TGTGCCAGCAGTGGCGTAAAAGTTAATGAAAAACTGTTTTTT	-	TRBV28	TRBJ1-4	few
CASSEEGAVNSYEQYF	TGTGCCAGCAGTGAAGAGGGGGCGGTTAACTCCTACGAGCAGTACTTC	TRBD1	TRBV2	TRBJ2-7	-
CASSVEGLNEKLFF	TGTGCCAGCAGTGTTGAGGGGCTGAATGAAAAACTGTTTTTT	-	TRBV2	TRBJ1-4	few
CASSLRSGNTIYF	TGTGCCAGCAGTTTACGATCTGGAAACACCATATATTTT	-	TRBV27	TRBJ1-3	-
CASSLDGQTINYGYTF	TGTGCCAGCAGTTTGGACGGACAGACCATCAACTATGGCTACACCTTC	-	TRBV6-5	TRBJ1-2	-
CSVEGGTLNTEAFF	TGCAGCGTTGAAGGGGGAACCTTGAACACTGAAGCTTTCTTT	-	TRBV29-1	TRBJ1-1	-
CASSPPNRAGEQYF	TGTGCCAGCTCACCACCCAACAGGGCGGGGGAGCAGTACTTC	-	TRBV18	TRBJ2-7	-
CASSPGQGPYNEQFF	TGTGCCAGCAGCCCGGGACAGGGACCCTACAATGAGCAGTTCTTC	TRBD1	TRBV7-6	TRBJ2-1	-
CASSQEGNSYEQYF	TGTGCCAGCAGCCAAGAGGGCAACTCCTACGAGCAGTACTTC	-	TRBV4-2	TRBJ2-7	-